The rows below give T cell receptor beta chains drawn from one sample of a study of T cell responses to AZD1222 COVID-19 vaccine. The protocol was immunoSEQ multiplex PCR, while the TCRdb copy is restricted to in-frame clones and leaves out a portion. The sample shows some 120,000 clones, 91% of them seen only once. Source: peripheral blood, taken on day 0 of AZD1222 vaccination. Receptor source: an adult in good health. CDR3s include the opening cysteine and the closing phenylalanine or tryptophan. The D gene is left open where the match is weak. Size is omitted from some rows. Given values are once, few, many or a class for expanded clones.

cdr3_nt: TGTGCCACCAGCAGACCAATCGGACTAGCGGGAGGGAATGAGCAGTTCTTC
cdr3_aa: CATSRPIGLAGGNEQFF
cdr3_length: 17
clone_size: -
v_call: TRBV15
j_call: TRBJ2-1
d_call: TRBD2

cdr3_nt: TGTGCCAGCAGCATGCGACAGTTAACCGGGGAGCTGTTTTTT
cdr3_aa: CASSMRQLTGELFF
cdr3_length: 14
clone_size: -
v_call: TRBV3-1/TRBV3-2
j_call: TRBJ2-2
d_call: -

cdr3_nt: TGTGCCAGCACCGGGACTAGCGGAACCTACGAGCAGTACTTC
cdr3_aa: CASTGTSGTYEQYF
cdr3_length: 14
clone_size: -
v_call: TRBV3-1/TRBV3-2
j_call: TRBJ2-7
d_call: TRBD2

cdr3_nt: TGTGCCAGCAGTTTAAACAGGTCCTATGGCTACACCTTC
cdr3_aa: CASSLNRSYGYTF
cdr3_length: 13
clone_size: -
v_call: TRBV28
j_call: TRBJ1-2
d_call: -

cdr3_nt: TGCGCCAGCAGTCAACGAGCGGGGAACACCGGGGAGCTGTTTTTT
cdr3_aa: CASSQRAGNTGELFF
cdr3_length: 15
clone_size: -
v_call: TRBV23-1
j_call: TRBJ2-2
d_call: -

cdr3_nt: TGTGCCAGCAGCCAACGAACATCTAACTATGGCTACACCTTC
cdr3_aa: CASSQRTSNYGYTF
cdr3_length: 14
clone_size: -
v_call: TRBV3-1/TRBV3-2
j_call: TRBJ1-2
d_call: -

cdr3_nt: TGTGCCAGCAGCTTAGGGCAGGGAAGTGGGAATGAGCAGTTCTTC
cdr3_aa: CASSLGQGSGNEQFF
cdr3_length: 15
clone_size: -
v_call: TRBV7-9
j_call: TRBJ2-1
d_call: -

cdr3_nt: TGTGCCACCAGTGATTTCGGAGTTATGCAGTATTTT
cdr3_aa: CATSDFGVMQYF
cdr3_length: 12
clone_size: -
v_call: TRBV24-1
j_call: TRBJ2-3
d_call: -

cdr3_nt: TGTGCCAGCAGAGGTAACTACAATGAGCAGTTCTTC
cdr3_aa: CASRGNYNEQFF
cdr3_length: 12
clone_size: -
v_call: TRBV7-3
j_call: TRBJ2-1
d_call: -

cdr3_nt: TGTGCCAGCAGCCAGAGAGAATCCTCCAATGAGCAGTTCTTC
cdr3_aa: CASSQRESSNEQFF
cdr3_length: 14
clone_size: -
v_call: TRBV7-8
j_call: TRBJ2-1
d_call: -

cdr3_nt: TGTGCCATCAGTACTAGCGGAGTTAGGGAGACCCAGTACTTC
cdr3_aa: CAISTSGVRETQYF
cdr3_length: 14
clone_size: -
v_call: TRBV10-3
j_call: TRBJ2-5
d_call: TRBD2

cdr3_nt: TGTGCCAGTAGCGTCCAGGGGGCTGGCTGGGAAAAACTGTTTTTT
cdr3_aa: CASSVQGAGWEKLFF
cdr3_length: 15
clone_size: -
v_call: TRBV19
j_call: TRBJ1-4
d_call: TRBD1

cdr3_nt: TGTGCCAGCACCACAAGAGGGCTCACAGATACGCAGTATTTT
cdr3_aa: CASTTRGLTDTQYF
cdr3_length: 14
clone_size: -
v_call: TRBV7-8
j_call: TRBJ2-3
d_call: -

cdr3_nt: TGCGCCAGCAGCTGGGGACCTTTGGGCGAGCAGTACTTC
cdr3_aa: CASSWGPLGEQYF
cdr3_length: 13
clone_size: once
v_call: TRBV5-1
j_call: TRBJ2-7
d_call: -

cdr3_nt: TGTGCCAGCAGCCCCACAGGGGGGAATCAGCCCCAGCATTTT
cdr3_aa: CASSPTGGNQPQHF
cdr3_length: 14
clone_size: -
v_call: TRBV3-1/TRBV3-2
j_call: TRBJ1-5
d_call: TRBD1

cdr3_nt: TGTGCCAGCAGCCGAGCAGTGAATGAGCAGTTCTTC
cdr3_aa: CASSRAVNEQFF
cdr3_length: 12
clone_size: -
v_call: TRBV5-4
j_call: TRBJ2-1
d_call: -

cdr3_nt: TGTGCCAGTAACAGGGAGGACCGTTATAGCAATCAGCCCCAGCATTTT
cdr3_aa: CASNREDRYSNQPQHF
cdr3_length: 16
clone_size: -
v_call: TRBV19
j_call: TRBJ1-5
d_call: -

cdr3_nt: TGCAGCGTTGGGCAGGGGGATGGCTACACCTTC
cdr3_aa: CSVGQGDGYTF
cdr3_length: 11
clone_size: -
v_call: TRBV29-1
j_call: TRBJ1-2
d_call: TRBD1

cdr3_nt: TGCGCCAGCAGCCCACTGACAGGGAGTGATGAAAAACTGTTTTTT
cdr3_aa: CASSPLTGSDEKLFF
cdr3_length: 15
clone_size: -
v_call: TRBV5-1
j_call: TRBJ1-4
d_call: TRBD1

cdr3_nt: TGTGCCAGCAGCTTGGATGGGGGCCTGAGCTCCTACGAGCAGTACTTC
cdr3_aa: CASSLDGGLSSYEQYF
cdr3_length: 16
clone_size: -
v_call: TRBV5-6
j_call: TRBJ2-7
d_call: -

cdr3_nt: TGCAGCGTTCTGGGACAGGCAGGAACTGAAGCTTTCTTT
cdr3_aa: CSVLGQAGTEAFF
cdr3_length: 13
clone_size: -
v_call: TRBV29-1
j_call: TRBJ1-1
d_call: TRBD1

cdr3_nt: TGTGCCAGTAGTGCTGACAGGGGGAACTTCCGTACCGGGGAGCTGTTTTTT
cdr3_aa: CASSADRGNFRTGELFF
cdr3_length: 17
clone_size: -
v_call: TRBV19
j_call: TRBJ2-2
d_call: TRBD1

cdr3_nt: TGTGCCAGCAGTTACTCCTTCCCCCCTAACACTGAAGCTTTCTTT
cdr3_aa: CASSYSFPPNTEAFF
cdr3_length: 15
clone_size: -
v_call: TRBV6-5
j_call: TRBJ1-1
d_call: -

cdr3_nt: TGCGCCAGCAGCCTCCAGGGGGGGGAGCCCCAGCATTTT
cdr3_aa: CASSLQGGEPQHF
cdr3_length: 13
clone_size: -
v_call: TRBV5-1
j_call: TRBJ1-5
d_call: TRBD1

cdr3_nt: TGTGCCAGTAGCCTACGACAGGGGATCTCTGGAAACACCATATATTTT
cdr3_aa: CASSLRQGISGNTIYF
cdr3_length: 16
clone_size: few
v_call: TRBV19
j_call: TRBJ1-3
d_call: TRBD1

cdr3_nt: TGTGCCAGCAGTCGCTCAGGGGGAGGTCAGCCCCAGCATTTT
cdr3_aa: CASSRSGGGQPQHF
cdr3_length: 14
clone_size: once
v_call: TRBV6-5
j_call: TRBJ1-5
d_call: TRBD1

cdr3_nt: TGTGCCAGCAGTCGGACAGGGGGTGAGAGTCTCAACGAGCAGTACTTC
cdr3_aa: CASSRTGGESLNEQYF
cdr3_length: 16
clone_size: -
v_call: TRBV19
j_call: TRBJ2-7
d_call: TRBD1

cdr3_nt: TGTGCCAGCAGTGAAAGCGGGTCACGCAGGGCCGGAAACACCATATATTTT
cdr3_aa: CASSESGSRRAGNTIYF
cdr3_length: 17
clone_size: -
v_call: TRBV6-1
j_call: TRBJ1-3
d_call: -

cdr3_nt: TGTGCTAGCAGCCCAGGGGGGGATGAGCAGTTCTTC
cdr3_aa: CASSPGGDEQFF
cdr3_length: 12
clone_size: once
v_call: TRBV7-7
j_call: TRBJ2-1
d_call: -

cdr3_nt: TGTGCCACCAGTGATGGGGGTCGAGATGGCTACACCTTC
cdr3_aa: CATSDGGRDGYTF
cdr3_length: 13
clone_size: -
v_call: TRBV24-1
j_call: TRBJ1-2
d_call: -

cdr3_nt: TGCGCCAGCAGCGCACGACAGGGTGGGAGCACTGAAGCTTTCTTT
cdr3_aa: CASSARQGGSTEAFF
cdr3_length: 15
clone_size: -
v_call: TRBV5-1
j_call: TRBJ1-1
d_call: TRBD1

cdr3_nt: TGTGCCAGCAGCGTAGATGTCCCAGATACGCAGTATTTT
cdr3_aa: CASSVDVPDTQYF
cdr3_length: 13
clone_size: -
v_call: TRBV9
j_call: TRBJ2-3
d_call: -

cdr3_nt: TGTGCCAGCAGTATCCGGGACCTCGGGTACACTGAAGCTTTCTTT
cdr3_aa: CASSIRDLGYTEAFF
cdr3_length: 15
clone_size: -
v_call: TRBV6-5
j_call: TRBJ1-1
d_call: -

cdr3_nt: TGTGCCAGCAGCTTGGCTAGGCCGGACGAGCAGTACTTC
cdr3_aa: CASSLARPDEQYF
cdr3_length: 13
clone_size: -
v_call: TRBV5-6
j_call: TRBJ2-7
d_call: -

cdr3_nt: TGTGCCAGCAGCTATCAGGGGAACACCGGGGAGCTGTTTTTT
cdr3_aa: CASSYQGNTGELFF
cdr3_length: 14
clone_size: -
v_call: TRBV25-1
j_call: TRBJ2-2
d_call: -

cdr3_nt: TGCGCCAGCAGCATATCCTGGGACAGGGGGCCTTTCTATGGCTACACCTTC
cdr3_aa: CASSISWDRGPFYGYTF
cdr3_length: 17
clone_size: -
v_call: TRBV5-1
j_call: TRBJ1-2
d_call: TRBD1

cdr3_nt: TGTGCCAGCAGCTCGGGTGGAACAGGAATTCTACTCACAGATACGCAGTATTTT
cdr3_aa: CASSSGGTGILLTDTQYF
cdr3_length: 18
clone_size: once
v_call: TRBV5-4
j_call: TRBJ2-3
d_call: -

cdr3_nt: TGTGCCAGCTCACCCGTCCTGGACCTTGCGGCTAATGAAAAACTGTTTTTT
cdr3_aa: CASSPVLDLAANEKLFF
cdr3_length: 17
clone_size: -
v_call: TRBV18
j_call: TRBJ1-4
d_call: -

cdr3_nt: TGTGCCAGCAGCCTAACCGTGAGTGAAGCTTTCTTT
cdr3_aa: CASSLTVSEAFF
cdr3_length: 12
clone_size: -
v_call: TRBV12-3/TRBV12-4
j_call: TRBJ1-1
d_call: -

cdr3_nt: TGTGCCAGCAGGGCGGGGAGGGGGCCACGAAGAGACTACACCTTC
cdr3_aa: CASRAGRGPRRDYTF
cdr3_length: 15
clone_size: -
v_call: TRBV6-5
j_call: TRBJ1-2
d_call: TRBD1

cdr3_nt: TGTGCCAGCAGCTTACTCGGCGGGGGTGGACAGCCCCAGCATTTT
cdr3_aa: CASSLLGGGGQPQHF
cdr3_length: 15
clone_size: -
v_call: TRBV7-8
j_call: TRBJ1-5
d_call: -

cdr3_nt: TGTGCCAGCAGTGATCTATGGGAGCAGTACTTC
cdr3_aa: CASSDLWEQYF
cdr3_length: 11
clone_size: few
v_call: TRBV6-1
j_call: TRBJ2-7
d_call: -

cdr3_nt: TGTGCCACCGGTCCCAGGACGGACACTGAAGCTTTCTTT
cdr3_aa: CATGPRTDTEAFF
cdr3_length: 13
clone_size: once
v_call: TRBV10-3
j_call: TRBJ1-1
d_call: -

cdr3_nt: TGCAGCGGAGGAGGAGGCTGGACAGATACGCAGTATTTT
cdr3_aa: CSGGGGWTDTQYF
cdr3_length: 13
clone_size: -
v_call: TRBV29-1
j_call: TRBJ2-3
d_call: -

cdr3_nt: TGTGCCAGCAGCTTAGCGTTTATTAACGTCCTGACTTTC
cdr3_aa: CASSLAFINVLTF
cdr3_length: 13
clone_size: -
v_call: TRBV7-9
j_call: TRBJ2-6
d_call: -

cdr3_nt: TGCGCCAGCAGCTTGTATTCAGGGGATACCGGGGAGCTGTTTTTT
cdr3_aa: CASSLYSGDTGELFF
cdr3_length: 15
clone_size: -
v_call: TRBV5-1
j_call: TRBJ2-2
d_call: -

cdr3_nt: TGCAGCGCCACCTACAATGAGCAGTTCTTC
cdr3_aa: CSATYNEQFF
cdr3_length: 10
clone_size: -
v_call: TRBV29-1
j_call: TRBJ2-1
d_call: -

cdr3_nt: TGTGCCAGCAGTCGACCTGGACAGGGACCTAATGAAAAACTGTTTTTT
cdr3_aa: CASSRPGQGPNEKLFF
cdr3_length: 16
clone_size: -
v_call: TRBV28
j_call: TRBJ1-4
d_call: TRBD1

cdr3_nt: TGTGCCAGCAGCTTATTTTCCGGGGCCAACGTCCTGACTTTC
cdr3_aa: CASSLFSGANVLTF
cdr3_length: 14
clone_size: -
v_call: TRBV13
j_call: TRBJ2-6
d_call: -

cdr3_nt: TGTGCCAGCAGCTACGGGGGCGCGGGCCCTGAAAAACTGTTTTTT
cdr3_aa: CASSYGGAGPEKLFF
cdr3_length: 15
clone_size: -
v_call: TRBV7-9
j_call: TRBJ1-4
d_call: -

cdr3_nt: TGTGCCAGCGGGCCCCCCGACAGGCCGCATACTGAAGCTTTCTTT
cdr3_aa: CASGPPDRPHTEAFF
cdr3_length: 15
clone_size: -
v_call: TRBV28
j_call: TRBJ1-1
d_call: -

cdr3_nt: TGTGCCTGGACCCCCGGGACAGTTCAAGAAGCTTTCTTT
cdr3_aa: CAWTPGTVQEAFF
cdr3_length: 13
clone_size: -
v_call: TRBV30
j_call: TRBJ1-1
d_call: TRBD1

cdr3_nt: TGTGCCAGCAGCTTGGGAGCGGGAGGGCCGGGGGAGCAGTACTTC
cdr3_aa: CASSLGAGGPGEQYF
cdr3_length: 15
clone_size: -
v_call: TRBV5-6
j_call: TRBJ2-7
d_call: TRBD2